This TCR beta chain was identified during a study of regulatory T cells in long-lasting Graves disease. Combining iRepertoire HTBI primers with Arm-PCR of CDR3 regions, the authors built TCR beta libraries. A single record per CDR3 protein comes from TCRdb applying MiXCR to the multiplex PCR reads. The sample holds 350,000 to 500,000 distinct CDR3 sequences; 13% to 15% are singletons and the top ten take more than 15%. Time point here: newly diagnosed GD, antithyroid drugs for less than 3 months. RNA isolated from PBMCs was used to make the TCR library. In this sample, this clonotype turned up a few times. The V gene's germline CDR1 is SGDLS and CDR2 YYNGEE. The CDR3 covers 15 residues. Trimming removed 4 bases at V and 2 bases at J, with 13 bases between. This same sample was also part of a study on T cells in Graves' hyperthyroidism and ophthalmopathy.

The starting material was peripheral blood mononuclear cells (PBMCs), obtained at new diagnosis, from a patient treated with antithyroid drugs. The source of this sequence is a woman between 45 and 65 years old with Graves disease. The genes are TRBV9 and TRBJ2-1, with TRBD2 as a possible D gene (7 bases). The CDR3 reads CASSTGTTTYNEQFF. CDR3 nucleotide sequence: TGTGCCAGCAGCACAGGGACTACAACCTACAATGAGCAGTTCTTC.